This TCR beta chain was observed in a study of shared clonotypes between healthy human individuals. In its sample, this clone was seen once. J lost 4 bases, V lost 3 bases, and 4 bases had no gene match. Germline V CDR1 and CDR2: SGHTA, FQGNSA. This CDR3 has 15 residues. Here immunoSEQ multiplex PCR was the method, and the copy in TCRdb shows in-frame clones only, minus some. The profile shows a few million clones, approximately 94% of them singletons. Within Nashville, Tennessee resided all donors, each a Caucasian adult. The sequence came from a man between 18 and 29 years old in good health. The sequencing sample was made of naive CD4+ T cells sorted from blood. Subset noted: CD45RA+ positively selected. The chain is built from TRBV7-2 and TRBJ2-1, with TRBD1 matching over 9 bases. The CDR3 here is CASSFDRGKYNEQFF. In DNA, the CDR3 is TGTGCCAGCAGCTTCGACAGGGGGAAATACAATGAGCAGTTCTTC. Full variable domain (outside the CDR3, taken from reference TRBV7-2 and TRBJ2-1): GAGVSQSPSNKVTEKGKDVELRCDPISGHTALYWYRQSLGQGLEFLIYFQGNSAPDKSGLPSDRFSAERTGGSVSTLTIQRTQQEDSAVYLCASSFDRGKYNEQFFGPGTRLTVL.